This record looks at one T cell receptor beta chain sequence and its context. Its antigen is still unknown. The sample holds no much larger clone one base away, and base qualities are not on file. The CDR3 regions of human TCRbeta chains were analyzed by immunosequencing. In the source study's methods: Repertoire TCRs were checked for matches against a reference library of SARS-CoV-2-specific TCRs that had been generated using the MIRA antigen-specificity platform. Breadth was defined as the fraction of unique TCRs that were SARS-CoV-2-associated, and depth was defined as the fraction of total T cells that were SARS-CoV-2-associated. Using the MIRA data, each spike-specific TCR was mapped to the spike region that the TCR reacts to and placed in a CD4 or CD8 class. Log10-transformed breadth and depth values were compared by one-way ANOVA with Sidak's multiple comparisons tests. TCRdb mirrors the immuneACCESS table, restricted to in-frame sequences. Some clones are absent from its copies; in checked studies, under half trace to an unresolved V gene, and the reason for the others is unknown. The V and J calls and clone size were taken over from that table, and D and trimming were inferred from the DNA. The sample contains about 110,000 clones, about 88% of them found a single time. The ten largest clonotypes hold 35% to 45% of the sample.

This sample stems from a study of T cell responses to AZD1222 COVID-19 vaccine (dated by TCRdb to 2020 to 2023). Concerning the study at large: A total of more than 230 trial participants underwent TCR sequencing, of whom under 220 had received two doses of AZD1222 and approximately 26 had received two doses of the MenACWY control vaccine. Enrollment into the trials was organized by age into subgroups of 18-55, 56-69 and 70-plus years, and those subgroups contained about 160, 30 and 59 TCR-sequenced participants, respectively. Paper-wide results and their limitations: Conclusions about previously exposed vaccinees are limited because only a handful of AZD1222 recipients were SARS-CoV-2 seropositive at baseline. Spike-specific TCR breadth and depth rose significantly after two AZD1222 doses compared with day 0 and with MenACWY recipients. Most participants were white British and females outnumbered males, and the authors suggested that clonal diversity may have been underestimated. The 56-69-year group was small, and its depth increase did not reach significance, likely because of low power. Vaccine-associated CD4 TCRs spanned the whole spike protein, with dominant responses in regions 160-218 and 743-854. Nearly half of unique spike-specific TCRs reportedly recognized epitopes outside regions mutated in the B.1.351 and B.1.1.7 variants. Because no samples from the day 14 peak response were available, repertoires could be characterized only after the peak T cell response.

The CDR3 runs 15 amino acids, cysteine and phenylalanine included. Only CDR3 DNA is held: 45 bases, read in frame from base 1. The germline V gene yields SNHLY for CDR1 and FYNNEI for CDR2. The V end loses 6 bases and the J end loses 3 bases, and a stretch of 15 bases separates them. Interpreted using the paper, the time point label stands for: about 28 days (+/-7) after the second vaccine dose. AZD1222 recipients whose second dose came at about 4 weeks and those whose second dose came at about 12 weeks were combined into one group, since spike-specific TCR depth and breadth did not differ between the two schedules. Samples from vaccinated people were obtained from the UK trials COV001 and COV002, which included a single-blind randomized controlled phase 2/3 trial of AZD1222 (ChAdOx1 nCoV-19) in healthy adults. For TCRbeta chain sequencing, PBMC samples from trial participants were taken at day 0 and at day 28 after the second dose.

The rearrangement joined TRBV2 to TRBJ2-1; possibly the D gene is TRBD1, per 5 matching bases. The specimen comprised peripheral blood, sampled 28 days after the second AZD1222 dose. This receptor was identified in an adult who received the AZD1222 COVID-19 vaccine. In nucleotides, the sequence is TGTGCCAGCAGAGTTGATACAGGTCGCTACAATGAGCAGTTCTTC. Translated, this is CASRVDTGRYNEQFF.